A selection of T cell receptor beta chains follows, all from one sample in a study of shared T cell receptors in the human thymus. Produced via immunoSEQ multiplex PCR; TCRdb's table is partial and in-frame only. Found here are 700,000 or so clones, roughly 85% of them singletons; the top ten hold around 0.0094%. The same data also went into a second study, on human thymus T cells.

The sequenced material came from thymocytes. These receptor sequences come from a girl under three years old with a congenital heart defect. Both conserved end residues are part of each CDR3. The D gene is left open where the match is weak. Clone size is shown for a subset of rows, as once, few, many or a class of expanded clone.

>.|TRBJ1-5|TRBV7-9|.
TGTGCCAGCAGCACCTCCATGAGCTATCAGCCCCAGCATTTT
CASSTSMSYQPQHF
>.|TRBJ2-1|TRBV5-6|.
TGTGCCAGCAGCGCGACAGGCGGTGCGGAGTTCTTC
CASSATGGAEFF
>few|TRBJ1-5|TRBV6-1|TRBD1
TGTGCCAGCAGTGAAGAGGGACAGGGTTTGACCCAGCATTTT
CASSEEGQGLTQHF
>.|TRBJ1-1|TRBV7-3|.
TGTGCCAGCAGCGGGGGCGGGGGGCGAGGATACACTGAAGCTTTCTTT
CASSGGGGRGYTEAFF
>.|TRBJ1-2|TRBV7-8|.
TGTGCCAGCAGCTTAGCCCCCATGGACAGTACTAACTATGGCTACACCTTC
CASSLAPMDSTNYGYTF
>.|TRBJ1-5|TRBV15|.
TGTGCCACCAGCAGAGATTCGGAGGGTCAGCCCCAGCATTTT
CATSRDSEGQPQHF
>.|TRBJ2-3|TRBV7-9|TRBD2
TGTGCCAGCAGCTTTGTCGGGGGGGGGAGCCCCCTCCGCGATACGCAGTATTTT
CASSFVGGGSPLRDTQYF
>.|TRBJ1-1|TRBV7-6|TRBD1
TGTGCCAGCAGCTCTCAACCCCCAGGGGGCACTGAAGCTTTCTTT
CASSSQPPGGTEAFF
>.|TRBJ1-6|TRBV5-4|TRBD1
TGTGCCAGCAGCCTGACCAAGACAGGGAGAACGGGAAATTCCCCCCTCCACTTT
CASSLTKTGRTGNSPLHF
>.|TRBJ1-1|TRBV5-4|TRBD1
TGTGCCAGCAGCTTGAAACAGACAGGGACCCAAGCTTTCTTT
CASSLKQTGTQAFF
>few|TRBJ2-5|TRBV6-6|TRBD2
TGTGCCAGCACGCAAACTAGCGACCAAGAGACCCAGTACTTC
CASTQTSDQETQYF
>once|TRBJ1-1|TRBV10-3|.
TGTGCCATCAGTGAGTCGGGGTTGGCAGGGGAAGCTTTCTTT
CAISESGLAGEAFF
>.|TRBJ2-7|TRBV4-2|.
TGTGCCAGCAGCCAAGACAGCAGGGGCCTCGAGCAGTACTTC
CASSQDSRGLEQYF
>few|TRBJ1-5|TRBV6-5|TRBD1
TGTGCCAGCAGTCAGGGGGATAGCAATCAGCCCCAGCATTTT
CASSQGDSNQPQHF
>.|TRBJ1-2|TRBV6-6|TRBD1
TGTGCCAGCAGTCCGAGAGGGACAGGGCAAAACTATGGCTACACCTTC
CASSPRGTGQNYGYTF
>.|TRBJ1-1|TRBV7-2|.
TGTGCCAGCAGCCCAATCGTGGGGGGGGCTGAAGCTTTCTTT
CASSPIVGGAEAFF
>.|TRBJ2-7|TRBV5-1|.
TGCGCCAGCAGCGGCTCGACAGAAAGTACCTACGAGCAGTACTTC
CASSGSTESTYEQYF
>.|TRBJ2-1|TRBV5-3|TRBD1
TGTGCCAGAAGCATAGGACAGGGAGAGTACGCTGAGCAGTTCTTC
CARSIGQGEYAEQFF
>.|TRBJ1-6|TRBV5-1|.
TGCGCCAGCAGCTTTTCCCCCCCACGGAGTTCACCCCTCCACTTT
CASSFSPPRSSPLHF
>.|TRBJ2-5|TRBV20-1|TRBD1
TGCAGTGCTGGGAAAACAGGGGGGCAGTACTTC
CSAGKTGGQYF
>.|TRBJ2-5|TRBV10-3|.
TGTGCCAACGGGGGAGGGGGAGAGACCCAGTACTTC
CANGGGGETQYF
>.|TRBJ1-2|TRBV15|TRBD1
TGTGCCACCAGCAGAGCGGACAGGGGACTATATCGCTATGGCTACACCTTC
CATSRADRGLYRYGYTF
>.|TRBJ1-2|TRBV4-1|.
TGCGCCAGCAGCCAAGACTGGGTGGAGTCGGGGATTAAATGGGCTCGTGCCTATGGCTACACCTTC
CASSQDWVESGIKWARAYGYTF
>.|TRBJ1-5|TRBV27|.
TGTGCCAGCAGTTGTAAGGCCGGGTATAGCAATCAGCCCCAGCATTTT
CASSCKAGYSNQPQHF